These T cell receptor beta chains were read from a single sample in a study of blood T cell repertoires in COVID-19. Repertoires were generated with immunoSEQ multiplex PCR, while TCRdb's copy carries only in-frame clones and drops some. The sample has 250,000 to 300,000 clones, approximately 81% seen once; the top ten hold less than 8.5%. Sequencing was performed on PBMCs or T cells enriched from blood (not recorded which). These receptor sequences come from a woman between 50 and 59 years old who had been exposed to COVID-19. CDR3s include the opening cysteine and the closing phenylalanine or tryptophan. The D gene is left open where the match is weak. Clone size appears in some rows only: once, few, many, or a class for an expanded clone.

CDR3aa	CDR3nt	abundance	v_gene	j_gene	d_gene	len
CASSISASGYQPQHF	TGTGCCAGTAGTATATCCGCCAGCGGCTATCAGCCCCAGCATTTT	NA	TRBV19	TRBJ1-5	NA	15
CASSVGEGAGANVLTF	TGTGCCAGCAGCGTAGGGGAAGGGGCTGGGGCCAACGTCCTGACTTTC	NA	TRBV9	TRBJ2-6	NA	16
CSARWGPEAFF	TGCAGTGCTAGATGGGGGCCTGAAGCTTTCTTT	NA	TRBV20-1	TRBJ1-1	NA	11
CASSLVSVQGSNSPLHF	TGTGCCAGCAGCTTAGTATCCGTCCAGGGCTCTAATTCACCCCTCCACTTT	NA	TRBV11-2	TRBJ1-6	NA	17
CASSLQGGFDRLFF	TGTGCCAGCAGCTTACAGGGGGGATTCGACAGACTGTTTTTT	NA	TRBV7-2	TRBJ1-4	TRBD1	14
CASSVQGARTEAFF	TGTGCCAGTAGTGTACAGGGGGCGAGGACTGAAGCTTTCTTT	NA	TRBV19	TRBJ1-1	TRBD1	14
CASSQDTGEGTEAFF	TGTGCCAGCAGCCAAGACACAGGGGAAGGCACTGAAGCTTTCTTT	NA	TRBV4-2	TRBJ1-1	TRBD1	15
CATSPRDIGNEQFF	TGTGCCACCAGCCCCCGGGACATAGGAAATGAGCAGTTCTTC	NA	TRBV15	TRBJ2-1	NA	14
CASSEASGVSYGYTF	TGTGCCAGCAGTGAAGCGTCAGGGGTTAGCTATGGCTACACCTTC	NA	TRBV6-1	TRBJ1-2	NA	15
CASSPSGGPSDTQYF	TGTGCCAGCAGCCCTAGCGGGGGCCCTTCAGATACGCAGTATTTT	NA	TRBV7-3	TRBJ2-3	TRBD2	15
CASSSPSGVAYEQYF	TGTGCCAGCAGCTCGCCCTCGGGGGTAGCCTACGAGCAGTACTTC	NA	TRBV11-2	TRBJ2-7	NA	15
CAWTRDRELNTEAFF	TGTGCCTGGACGAGGGACAGGGAATTGAACACTGAAGCTTTCTTT	NA	TRBV30	TRBJ1-1	TRBD1	15
CASRIQGATGEQFF	TGTGCCAGCAGGATACAGGGGGCAACGGGGGAGCAGTTCTTC	NA	TRBV7-2	TRBJ2-1	TRBD1	14
CASSQHTLSSYNEQFF	TGCGCCAGCAGCCAACATACTTTGAGCTCCTACAATGAGCAGTTCTTC	NA	TRBV4-3	TRBJ2-1	NA	16
CASSPRGQTYNSPLHF	TGTGCCAGCTCACCAAGGGGGCAGACCTATAATTCACCCCTCCACTTT	NA	TRBV18	TRBJ1-6	TRBD1	16
CASSRKPTTIGAYNEQFF	TGTGCCAGCAGCCGCAAGCCCACCACCATCGGGGCCTACAATGAGCAGTTCTTC	NA	TRBV7-6	TRBJ2-1	NA	18
CASSPTGSGHQPQHF	TGTGCCAGCTCACCGACAGGGAGCGGGCATCAGCCCCAGCATTTT	NA	TRBV18	TRBJ1-5	TRBD1	15
CASSLALDSNYEQYF	TGTGCCAGCAGCTTGGCACTGGACAGTAACTACGAGCAGTACTTC	NA	TRBV5-4	TRBJ2-7	NA	15
CASSQDRVDIQYF	TGCGCCAGCAGCCAAGACAGGGTTGACATTCAGTACTTC	NA	TRBV4-1	TRBJ2-4	NA	13
CASTLTGGGNQPQHF	TGTGCCAGTACCCTGACAGGGGGAGGCAATCAGCCCCAGCATTTT	NA	TRBV19	TRBJ1-5	TRBD1	15
CASSLGGVSTDTQYF	TGTGCCAGCAGCTTGGGCGGAGTAAGCACAGATACGCAGTATTTT	once	TRBV5-5	TRBJ2-3	NA	15
CASSPRGLAGNEQFF	TGTGCCAGCAGCCCGAGGGGACTAGCGGGCAATGAGCAGTTCTTC	NA	TRBV11-1	TRBJ2-1	TRBD2	15
CASSLFQGYGYTF	TGTGCCAGCAGCTTATTCCAGGGGTATGGCTACACCTTC	NA	TRBV6-5	TRBJ1-2	NA	13
CASSYGGVDQPQHF	TGTGCCAGCAGTTACGGAGGGGTAGATCAGCCCCAGCATTTT	NA	TRBV6-2/TRBV6-3	TRBJ1-5	NA	14
CASSLAKTGTFYEQYF	TGCGCCAGCAGCTTGGCCAAGACAGGGACTTTCTACGAGCAGTACTTC	NA	TRBV5-1	TRBJ2-7	NA	16
CASSPQRYQPQHF	TGTGCCAGCTCACCTCAGCGCTATCAGCCCCAGCATTTT	few	TRBV18	TRBJ1-5	NA	13
CASSSGQGNYNSPLHF	TGTGCCAGCAGTTCTGGACAGGGTAATTATAATTCACCCCTCCACTTT	NA	TRBV28	TRBJ1-6	TRBD1	16
CASSLGQLLPSLRYNSPLHF	TGTGCCAGCAGCTTGGGACAGCTTCTTCCTTCCTTACGTTATAATTCACCCCTCCACTTT	NA	TRBV5-5	TRBJ1-6	NA	20
CASSSSGGLNTGELFF	TGTGCCAGCAGTTCTAGCGGGGGCCTAAACACCGGGGAGCTGTTTTTT	NA	TRBV27	TRBJ2-2	TRBD2	16
CASSYSGGASYNEQFF	TGTGCCAGCTCGTATAGCGGGGGGGCCTCCTACAATGAGCAGTTCTTC	NA	TRBV18	TRBJ2-1	TRBD2	16
CASSFSGNTEAFF	TGTGCCAGCAGCTTCTCGGGTAACACTGAAGCTTTCTTT	NA	TRBV13	TRBJ1-1	NA	13
CAALRERNTEAFF	TGTGCCGCCCTTAGGGAGCGGAACACTGAAGCTTTCTTT	NA	TRBV10-3	TRBJ1-1	NA	13
CASSPGQGAEAFF	TGTGCCAGCAGTCCGGGACAGGGGGCTGAAGCTTTCTTT	NA	TRBV12-3/TRBV12-4	TRBJ1-1	TRBD1	13
CASSQDEAKYNEQFF	TGCGCCAGCAGCCAAGATGAGGCAAAGTACAATGAGCAGTTCTTC	NA	TRBV4-1	TRBJ2-1	NA	15
CATSRDSESGANVLTF	TGTGCCACCAGCAGGGACAGTGAGTCTGGGGCCAACGTCCTGACTTTC	NA	TRBV15	TRBJ2-6	NA	16
CASSFETGSSYEQYF	TGTGCCAGTAGTTTCGAGACCGGGAGCTCCTACGAGCAGTACTTC	NA	TRBV19	TRBJ2-7	NA	15
CASSLDSFNQPQHF	TGTGCCAGCAGCTTGGACAGTTTCAATCAGCCCCAGCATTTT	NA	TRBV5-5	TRBJ1-5	NA	14
CASSLGGGVKYEQYF	TGTGCCAGCAGTCTAGGAGGCGGAGTTAAGTACGAGCAGTACTTC	NA	TRBV6-2/TRBV6-3	TRBJ2-7	NA	15
CASRTGGTNEKLFF	TGTGCCAGCAGGACAGGGGGAACTAATGAAAAACTGTTTTTT	NA	TRBV6-5	TRBJ1-4	TRBD1	14
CASSSRLAVVRETQYF	TGTGCCAGCAGCTCCAGACTAGCGGTGGTGCGAGAGACCCAGTACTTC	NA	TRBV13	TRBJ2-5	TRBD2	16
CASSLLTARQETQYF	TGTGCCAGCAGCTTGTTGACTGCTCGACAAGAGACCCAGTACTTC	few	TRBV5-6	TRBJ2-5	NA	15
CATSRDSGGAVDEQFF	TGTGCCACCAGCAGGGATAGCGGGGGGGCCGTCGATGAGCAGTTCTTC	NA	TRBV15	TRBJ2-1	TRBD2	16
CASSPGFTGKEAFF	TGCGCCAGCAGCCCAGGATTCACCGGGAAGGAAGCTTTCTTT	NA	TRBV4-3	TRBJ1-1	NA	14
CASSLSGLAYSYEQYF	TGTGCCAGCAGCTTATCGGGACTAGCGTATTCCTACGAGCAGTACTTC	NA	TRBV7-9	TRBJ2-7	TRBD2	16
CAWSPTSSGREQYF	TGTGCCTGGTCGCCGACTAGTTCCGGGAGGGAGCAGTACTTC	NA	TRBV30	TRBJ2-7	TRBD2	14
CASSQDVRGVAFF	TGCGCCAGCAGCCAAGACGTCAGGGGCGTCGCTTTCTTT	NA	TRBV4-3	TRBJ1-1	NA	13
CAIASREGNTIYF	TGTGCCATCGCTTCCCGGGAAGGAAACACCATATATTTT	NA	TRBV10-3	TRBJ1-3	NA	13
CASSFLLNTGELFF	TGTGCCAGCAGCTTTCTACTTAACACCGGGGAGCTGTTTTTT	NA	TRBV7-2	TRBJ2-2	NA	14
CASKLGGAGNTIYF	TGTGCCAGCAAATTGGGAGGGGCTGGAAACACCATATATTTT	NA	TRBV11-2	TRBJ1-3	NA	14
CASSVDRGLTEAFF	TGTGCCAGCAGCGTTGACAGGGGGCTCACTGAAGCTTTCTTT	NA	TRBV5-4	TRBJ1-1	TRBD1	14
CASTVRVKDSYEQYF	TGTGCCAGCACCGTTAGGGTGAAGGACAGCTACGAGCAGTACTTC	NA	TRBV11-2	TRBJ2-7	NA	15
CASSLTGRGNQPQHF	TGTGCCAGCAGTTTGACAGGGAGAGGTAATCAGCCCCAGCATTTT	NA	TRBV27	TRBJ1-5	TRBD1	15
CAVTRGRGTTGELFF	TGTGCTGTGACTAGGGGGCGCGGGACTACCGGGGAGCTGTTTTTT	NA	TRBV2	TRBJ2-2	NA	15
CASSPGSGGGNQPQHF	TGTGCCAGCAGCCCGGGCTCGGGGGGGGGCAATCAGCCCCAGCATTTT	NA	TRBV3-1/TRBV3-2	TRBJ1-5	NA	16
CASSYGENQPQHF	TGTGCCAGCAGTTATGGGGAGAATCAGCCCCAGCATTTT	NA	TRBV6-2/TRBV6-3	TRBJ1-5	NA	13
CASSNRVRNEKLFF	TGTGCCAGCAGTAACAGGGTTAGGAATGAAAAACTGTTTTTT	NA	TRBV6-5	TRBJ1-4	NA	14
CASSRRGTALNTEAFF	TGTGCCAGTAGCCGCCGCGGGACAGCCCTGAACACTGAAGCTTTCTTT	NA	TRBV19	TRBJ1-1	TRBD1	16